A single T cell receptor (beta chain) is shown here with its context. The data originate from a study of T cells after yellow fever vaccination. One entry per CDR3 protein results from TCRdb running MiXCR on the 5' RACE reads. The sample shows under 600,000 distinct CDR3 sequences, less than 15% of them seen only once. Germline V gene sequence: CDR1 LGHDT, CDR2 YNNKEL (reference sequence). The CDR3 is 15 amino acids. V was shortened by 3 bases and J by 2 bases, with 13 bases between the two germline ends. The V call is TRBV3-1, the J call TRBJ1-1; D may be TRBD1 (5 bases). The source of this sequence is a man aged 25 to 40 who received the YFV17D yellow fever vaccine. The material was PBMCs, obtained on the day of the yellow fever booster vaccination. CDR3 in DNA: TGTGCCAGCAGCCATATCTTCGGGGGTAACACTGAAGCTTTCTTT. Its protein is CASSHIFGGNTEAFF. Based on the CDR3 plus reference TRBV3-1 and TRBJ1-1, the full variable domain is DTAVSQTPKYLVTQMGNDKSIKCEQNLGHDTMYWYKQDSKKFLKIMFSYNNKELIINETVPNRFSPKSPDKAHLNLHINSLELGDSAVYFCASSHIFGGNTEAFFGQGTRLTVV.